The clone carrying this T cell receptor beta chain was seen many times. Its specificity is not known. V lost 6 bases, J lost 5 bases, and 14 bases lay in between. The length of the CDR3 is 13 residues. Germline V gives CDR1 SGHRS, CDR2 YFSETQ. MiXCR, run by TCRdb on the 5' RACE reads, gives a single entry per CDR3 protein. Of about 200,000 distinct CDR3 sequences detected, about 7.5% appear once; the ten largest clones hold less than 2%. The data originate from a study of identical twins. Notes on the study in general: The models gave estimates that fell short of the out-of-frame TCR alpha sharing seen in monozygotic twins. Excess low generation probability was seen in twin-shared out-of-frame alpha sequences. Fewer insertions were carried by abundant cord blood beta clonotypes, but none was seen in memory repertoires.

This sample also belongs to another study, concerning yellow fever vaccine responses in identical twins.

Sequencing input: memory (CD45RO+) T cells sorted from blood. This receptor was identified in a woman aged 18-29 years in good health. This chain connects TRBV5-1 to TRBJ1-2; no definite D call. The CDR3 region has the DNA TGCGCCAGCACCTCCGGGGAGGTTTATGGCTACACCTTC. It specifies CASTSGEVYGYTF.